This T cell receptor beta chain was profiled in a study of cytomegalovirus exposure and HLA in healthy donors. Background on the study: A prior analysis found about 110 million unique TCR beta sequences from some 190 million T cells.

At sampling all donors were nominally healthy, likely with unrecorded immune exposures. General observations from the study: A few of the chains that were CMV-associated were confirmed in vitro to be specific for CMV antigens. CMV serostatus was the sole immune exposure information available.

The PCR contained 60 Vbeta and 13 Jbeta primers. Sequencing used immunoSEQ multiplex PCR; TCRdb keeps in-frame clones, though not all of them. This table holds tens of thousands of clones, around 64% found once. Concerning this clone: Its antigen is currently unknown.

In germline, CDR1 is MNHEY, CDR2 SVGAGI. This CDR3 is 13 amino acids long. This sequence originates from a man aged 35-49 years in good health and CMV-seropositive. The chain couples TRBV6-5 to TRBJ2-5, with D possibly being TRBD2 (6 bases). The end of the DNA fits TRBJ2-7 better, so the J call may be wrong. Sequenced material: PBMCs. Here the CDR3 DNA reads TGTGCCAGGGAGGGACTGGGATCCTACGAGCAGTACTTC. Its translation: CAREGLGSYEQYF.